This is a list of T cell receptor beta chains from one sample in a study of T cell responses to AZD1222 COVID-19 vaccine. Produced via immunoSEQ multiplex PCR; TCRdb's table is partial and in-frame only. The sample holds around 140,000 clones; around 90% are singletons and the top ten take 4.5% to 5.5%. Material: peripheral blood, obtained 28 days after the second dose of the MenACWY control vaccine. Source of these receptors: an adult who received the MenACWY meningococcal vaccine as a control. Both conserved end residues are part of each CDR3. A D gene is named only where the DNA matches it firmly. Part of the rows lack a size; the others show once, few, many or a class for expanded clones.

abundance: .; v_gene: TRBV29-1; j_gene: TRBJ1-1; d_gene: .; CDR3nt: TGCAGCGCCCTCGACGGGAACACTGAAGCTTTCTTT; CDR3aa: CSALDGNTEAFF
abundance: .; v_gene: TRBV6-6; j_gene: TRBJ2-7; d_gene: .; CDR3nt: TGTGCCAGCAGCCCCAATGTCGCCTACGAGCAGTACTTC; CDR3aa: CASSPNVAYEQYF
abundance: .; v_gene: TRBV28; j_gene: TRBJ2-1; d_gene: .; CDR3nt: TGTGCCAGCAGTTACACGTCCGGGACAACCTACAATGAGCAGTTCTTC; CDR3aa: CASSYTSGTTYNEQFF
abundance: once; v_gene: TRBV7-9; j_gene: TRBJ1-1; d_gene: .; CDR3nt: TGTGCCAGCACGGTGGGCAGACAAGCTTTCTTT; CDR3aa: CASTVGRQAFF
abundance: .; v_gene: TRBV20-1; j_gene: TRBJ1-4; d_gene: .; CDR3nt: TGCAGTGCCCAGACGGAAAAACTGTTTTTT; CDR3aa: CSAQTEKLFF
abundance: .; v_gene: TRBV28; j_gene: TRBJ2-6; d_gene: .; CDR3nt: TGTGCCAGCAGCAGCAGGAGCTCTGGGGCCAACGTCCTGACTTTC; CDR3aa: CASSSRSSGANVLTF
abundance: .; v_gene: TRBV5-1; j_gene: TRBJ1-1; d_gene: .; CDR3nt: TGCGCCAGCAGCCCCCTGGGGGGGGGCACTGAAGCTTTCTTT; CDR3aa: CASSPLGGGTEAFF
abundance: .; v_gene: TRBV6-2/TRBV6-3; j_gene: TRBJ1-2; d_gene: .; CDR3nt: TGTGCCAGCAGTCCACTCCGTAACTATGGCTACACCTTC; CDR3aa: CASSPLRNYGYTF
abundance: .; v_gene: TRBV6-5; j_gene: TRBJ2-2; d_gene: .; CDR3nt: TGTGCCAGCAGAAAGGACTCGACCACCGGGGAGCTGTTTTTT; CDR3aa: CASRKDSTTGELFF
abundance: .; v_gene: TRBV10-3; j_gene: TRBJ2-4; d_gene: TRBD1; CDR3nt: TGTGCCATCAGTGGCTTCTTGACAGGGGAAGGCAAAAACATTCAGTACTTC; CDR3aa: CAISGFLTGEGKNIQYF
abundance: .; v_gene: TRBV29-1; j_gene: TRBJ2-5; d_gene: .; CDR3nt: TGCAGCGTTGTCGGGGTCCAAGAGACCCAGTACTTC; CDR3aa: CSVVGVQETQYF
abundance: once; v_gene: TRBV27; j_gene: TRBJ2-7; d_gene: TRBD2; CDR3nt: TGTGCCAGCGGGACTAGGGGATACGAGCAGTACTTC; CDR3aa: CASGTRGYEQYF
abundance: few; v_gene: TRBV28; j_gene: TRBJ1-1; d_gene: .; CDR3nt: TGTGCCAGCAGTCCTACAGGGAAGGGCACTGAAGCTTTCTTT; CDR3aa: CASSPTGKGTEAFF
abundance: few; v_gene: TRBV6-5; j_gene: TRBJ1-3; d_gene: .; CDR3nt: TGTGCCAGCAGAACTCCCTCTGGAAACACCATATATTTT; CDR3aa: CASRTPSGNTIYF
abundance: .; v_gene: TRBV3-1/TRBV3-2; j_gene: TRBJ1-2; d_gene: .; CDR3nt: TGTGCCAGCAGCCAAGAAGGGCAGGGGTTGGTCTATGGCTACACCTTC; CDR3aa: CASSQEGQGLVYGYTF
abundance: once; v_gene: TRBV21-1; j_gene: TRBJ1-2; d_gene: .; CDR3nt: TGTGCCAGCAGCGTATGGACGGACGGAACATATGGCTACACCTTC; CDR3aa: CASSVWTDGTYGYTF
abundance: .; v_gene: TRBV5-6; j_gene: TRBJ2-1; d_gene: .; CDR3nt: TGTGCCAGCAGCTTGGTCGGGAGCTCCTACAATGAGCAGTTCTTC; CDR3aa: CASSLVGSSYNEQFF
abundance: .; v_gene: TRBV5-4; j_gene: TRBJ2-5; d_gene: TRBD1; CDR3nt: TGTGCCAGCAGCCCCCGGTCCGGGACAGGGGAAGAGACCCAGTACTTC; CDR3aa: CASSPRSGTGEETQYF
abundance: few; v_gene: TRBV7-2; j_gene: TRBJ2-7; d_gene: .; CDR3nt: TGTGCCAGCAGCTTTCACCGGGACCCGGCCCTCGAGCAGTACTTC; CDR3aa: CASSFHRDPALEQYF
abundance: .; v_gene: TRBV6-1; j_gene: TRBJ2-3; d_gene: .; CDR3nt: TGTGCCAGCAGTGAATGGGGGGAGGGGGCCGGGGATACGCAGTATTTT; CDR3aa: CASSEWGEGAGDTQYF
abundance: few; v_gene: TRBV2; j_gene: TRBJ1-2; d_gene: TRBD1; CDR3nt: TGTGCCAGCAGTCGACAGGGATCTGGCTACACCTTC; CDR3aa: CASSRQGSGYTF
abundance: .; v_gene: TRBV6-5; j_gene: TRBJ2-7; d_gene: .; CDR3nt: TGTGCCAGCAGTAGAGCCGGGAACTACGAGCAGTACTTC; CDR3aa: CASSRAGNYEQYF
abundance: .; v_gene: TRBV10-3; j_gene: TRBJ1-1; d_gene: .; CDR3nt: TGTGCCATCAGTGAGGACGGACAATTTGACACTGAAGCTTTCTTT; CDR3aa: CAISEDGQFDTEAFF
abundance: .; v_gene: TRBV10-3; j_gene: TRBJ2-5; d_gene: .; CDR3nt: TGTGCCATCAGCCCCACATCACAGGGACAAGAGACCCAGTACTTC; CDR3aa: CAISPTSQGQETQYF
abundance: .; v_gene: TRBV6-4; j_gene: TRBJ2-2; d_gene: TRBD2; CDR3nt: TGTGCCAGCAGTGACGGCGTTAGCGGGGGGGCCGGGGAGCTGTTTTTT; CDR3aa: CASSDGVSGGAGELFF
abundance: .; v_gene: TRBV7-2; j_gene: TRBJ1-1; d_gene: .; CDR3nt: TGTGCCAGCAGGACCAAAAGGGTTGGGGCAGGGAACACTGAAGCTTTCTTT; CDR3aa: CASRTKRVGAGNTEAFF
abundance: .; v_gene: TRBV4-1; j_gene: TRBJ1-1; d_gene: TRBD1; CDR3nt: TGCGCCAGCAGCCCCCGACAGGGAACCCCGAACACTGAAGCTTTCTTT; CDR3aa: CASSPRQGTPNTEAFF
abundance: .; v_gene: TRBV5-1; j_gene: TRBJ2-7; d_gene: TRBD1; CDR3nt: TGCGCCAGCACGCCCAGGACAGGGATGTCCTACGAGCAGTACTTC; CDR3aa: CASTPRTGMSYEQYF
abundance: .; v_gene: TRBV18; j_gene: TRBJ1-6; d_gene: .; CDR3nt: TGTGCCAGCTCACCGGGTCAGGGGTGGGGATCACCCCTCCACTTT; CDR3aa: CASSPGQGWGSPLHF
abundance: .; v_gene: TRBV6-2/TRBV6-3; j_gene: TRBJ2-2; d_gene: TRBD1; CDR3nt: TGTGCCAGCAGTTACTCGAAGGGACAGGGCGACACCGGGGAGCTGTTTTTT; CDR3aa: CASSYSKGQGDTGELFF
abundance: .; v_gene: TRBV4-3; j_gene: TRBJ2-7; d_gene: TRBD2; CDR3nt: TGCGCCAGCAGCCAGGGACTAGCGGGGGGCGATTCCTACGAGCAGTACTTC; CDR3aa: CASSQGLAGGDSYEQYF
abundance: .; v_gene: TRBV13; j_gene: TRBJ1-2; d_gene: .; CDR3nt: TGTGCCAGCAGTTTGGGTCGTTATGGCTACACCTTC; CDR3aa: CASSLGRYGYTF
abundance: once; v_gene: TRBV2; j_gene: TRBJ2-1; d_gene: .; CDR3nt: TGTGCCAGCAGTGGACAGGACGGTTCCTACAATGAGCAGTTCTTC; CDR3aa: CASSGQDGSYNEQFF
abundance: .; v_gene: TRBV27; j_gene: TRBJ1-6; d_gene: .; CDR3nt: TGTGCCAGCAGTTTACGACGACAGGATAATTCACCCCTCCACTTT; CDR3aa: CASSLRRQDNSPLHF
abundance: .; v_gene: TRBV30; j_gene: TRBJ1-5; d_gene: TRBD1; CDR3nt: TGTGCCTGGAGACAGGGACAGGGATGGAATCAGCCCCAGCATTTT; CDR3aa: CAWRQGQGWNQPQHF
abundance: .; v_gene: TRBV19; j_gene: TRBJ1-4; d_gene: .; CDR3nt: TGTGCCAGTAGTATTGGTGGGCGCTGGGAAAAACTGTTTTTT; CDR3aa: CASSIGGRWEKLFF
abundance: .; v_gene: TRBV2; j_gene: TRBJ1-2; d_gene: .; CDR3nt: TGTGCCAGCAGTGTTACAGGGATCTCCTATGGCTACACCTTC; CDR3aa: CASSVTGISYGYTF
abundance: .; v_gene: TRBV9; j_gene: TRBJ2-2; d_gene: .; CDR3nt: TGTGCCAGCACCCAAAGGGGGGAGGGCAGTGCCGGGGAGCTGTTTTTT; CDR3aa: CASTQRGEGSAGELFF
abundance: .; v_gene: TRBV11-3; j_gene: TRBJ2-5; d_gene: .; CDR3nt: TGTGCCAGCAGCTTTGTTCGGTTTGCAGGGCTGGAGACCCAGTACTTC; CDR3aa: CASSFVRFAGLETQYF
abundance: .; v_gene: TRBV9; j_gene: TRBJ2-1; d_gene: TRBD1; CDR3nt: TGTGCCAGCAGCCCTTTTAGGGGGACAGGGTACAATGAGCAGTTCTTC; CDR3aa: CASSPFRGTGYNEQFF
abundance: .; v_gene: TRBV12-3/TRBV12-4; j_gene: TRBJ2-1; d_gene: .; CDR3nt: TGTGCCAGCAGTGCCCCCGGGGACTTGAAGTTCTTC; CDR3aa: CASSAPGDLKFF
abundance: .; v_gene: TRBV24-1; j_gene: TRBJ1-4; d_gene: .; CDR3nt: TGTGCCACCAGTGATTTGAACAGGGCCAGCGAAAAACTGTTTTTT; CDR3aa: CATSDLNRASEKLFF
abundance: .; v_gene: TRBV7-2; j_gene: TRBJ2-7; d_gene: .; CDR3nt: TGTGCCAGCAGCAATTCTCCTAGTAGCGAGCAGTACTTC; CDR3aa: CASSNSPSSEQYF
abundance: once; v_gene: TRBV9; j_gene: TRBJ1-3; d_gene: .; CDR3nt: TGTGCCAGCAGCGCAGCCGCGGGGGCTGGAAACACCATATATTTT; CDR3aa: CASSAAAGAGNTIYF
abundance: .; v_gene: TRBV6-5; j_gene: TRBJ1-1; d_gene: TRBD1; CDR3nt: TGTGCCAGCACTACGGGACAGGGACGTGGCACTGAAGCTTTCTTT; CDR3aa: CASTTGQGRGTEAFF
abundance: .; v_gene: TRBV4-3; j_gene: TRBJ1-2; d_gene: .; CDR3nt: TGCGCCAGCAGCTCACCAGGGTACGGCTACACCTTC; CDR3aa: CASSSPGYGYTF
abundance: .; v_gene: TRBV5-1; j_gene: TRBJ2-7; d_gene: .; CDR3nt: TGCGCCAGCAGCCAACAGGGTACCGAGCAGTACTTC; CDR3aa: CASSQQGTEQYF
abundance: .; v_gene: TRBV7-2; j_gene: TRBJ1-1; d_gene: .; CDR3nt: TGTGCCAGCAGCTTTTACAGGGACACTGAAGCTTTCTTT; CDR3aa: CASSFYRDTEAFF
abundance: .; v_gene: TRBV12-3/TRBV12-4; j_gene: TRBJ2-1; d_gene: .; CDR3nt: TGTGCCAGCAGTCCTGGGACCAATGAGCAGTTCTTC; CDR3aa: CASSPGTNEQFF
abundance: .; v_gene: TRBV4-2; j_gene: TRBJ1-1; d_gene: TRBD1; CDR3nt: TGTGCCAGCAGCCTCACGGGACAGGAAGCTTTCTTT; CDR3aa: CASSLTGQEAFF